This is a list of T cell receptor beta chains from one sample in a study of OX40 agonist ivuxolimab in advanced cancers. Data came from immunoSEQ multiplex PCR; TCRdb stores just in-frame clones and leaves some out. Among 75,000 to 90,000 clones, about 89% were seen once, and the ten largest hold more than 7%. Material: CD4+ or CD8+ T cells sorted from blood, obtained in a trial of the OX40 agonist ivuxolimab. The receptor set was obtained from an adult with an advanced solid tumor such as melanoma, head and neck, liver or kidney cancer. Each CDR3 is given with its conserved first and last residue. A D gene is named only where the DNA matches it firmly. A row's size may be missing; if present it is once, few, many or a size class.

clone_size: -; d_call: -; j_call: TRBJ2-7; v_call: TRBV7-6; cdr3_aa: CASSLELSSYEQYF; cdr3_nt: TGTGCCAGCAGCTTAGAGCTGAGCTCCTACGAGCAGTACTTC
clone_size: -; d_call: -; j_call: TRBJ1-2; v_call: TRBV7-2; cdr3_aa: CASSPGGFYGYTF; cdr3_nt: TGTGCCAGCAGCCCGGGGGGTTTTTATGGCTACACCTTC
clone_size: -; d_call: TRBD1; j_call: TRBJ2-3; v_call: TRBV2; cdr3_aa: CASSELPDRVTDTQYF; cdr3_nt: TGTGCCAGCAGTGAACTGCCGGACAGGGTGACAGATACGCAGTATTTT
clone_size: -; d_call: -; j_call: TRBJ2-1; v_call: TRBV7-9; cdr3_aa: CASSHRAGASGYNEQFF; cdr3_nt: TGTGCCAGCAGCCATAGGGCGGGGGCTAGCGGCTACAATGAGCAGTTCTTC
clone_size: -; d_call: TRBD1; j_call: TRBJ1-2; v_call: TRBV7-9; cdr3_aa: CASSFGQGDGYTF; cdr3_nt: TGTGCCAGCAGCTTCGGACAGGGGGATGGCTACACCTTC
clone_size: -; d_call: -; j_call: TRBJ2-7; v_call: TRBV7-2; cdr3_aa: CASSLSFRGGEQYF; cdr3_nt: TGTGCCAGCAGCTTAAGCTTCCGGGGAGGCGAGCAGTACTTC
clone_size: -; d_call: TRBD2; j_call: TRBJ2-1; v_call: TRBV5-1; cdr3_aa: CASSGPGGTSGEGAPYNEQFF; cdr3_nt: TGCGCCAGCAGCGGACCCGGCGGGACTAGCGGAGAGGGTGCCCCCTACAATGAGCAGTTCTTC
clone_size: -; d_call: -; j_call: TRBJ1-5; v_call: TRBV7-6; cdr3_aa: CASSLHRGGNQPQHF; cdr3_nt: TGTGCCAGCAGCTTACATAGGGGTGGCAATCAGCCCCAGCATTTT
clone_size: -; d_call: -; j_call: TRBJ1-2; v_call: TRBV28; cdr3_aa: CASSMDRYELNYGYTF; cdr3_nt: TGTGCCAGCAGTATGGACAGATACGAACTTAACTATGGCTACACCTTC
clone_size: -; d_call: -; j_call: TRBJ1-6; v_call: TRBV6-5; cdr3_aa: CASSYGAGDSPLHF; cdr3_nt: TGTGCCAGCAGTTACGGGGCAGGGGATTCACCCCTCCACTTT
clone_size: once; d_call: -; j_call: TRBJ2-3; v_call: TRBV30; cdr3_aa: CAWSGDTQYF; cdr3_nt: TGTGCCTGGAGCGGGGATACGCAGTATTTT
clone_size: -; d_call: -; j_call: TRBJ2-2; v_call: TRBV4-2; cdr3_aa: CASSHAANTGELFF; cdr3_nt: TGTGCCAGCAGCCATGCTGCGAACACCGGGGAGCTGTTTTTT
clone_size: -; d_call: TRBD1; j_call: TRBJ1-5; v_call: TRBV28; cdr3_aa: CASRSLRGLFNQPQHF; cdr3_nt: TGTGCCAGCAGATCCCTTAGGGGGCTGTTCAATCAGCCCCAGCATTTT
clone_size: few; d_call: -; j_call: TRBJ2-1; v_call: TRBV30; cdr3_aa: CAWRNPHGPTEQFF; cdr3_nt: TGTGCCTGGCGAAACCCCCACGGACCGACGGAGCAGTTCTTC
clone_size: -; d_call: -; j_call: TRBJ1-2; v_call: TRBV4-3; cdr3_aa: CASSQDGIFGYTF; cdr3_nt: TGCGCCAGCAGCCAAGATGGCATCTTTGGCTACACCTTC
clone_size: -; d_call: -; j_call: TRBJ2-1; v_call: TRBV4-1; cdr3_aa: CASREWVGVNEQFF; cdr3_nt: TGCGCCAGCAGGGAATGGGTGGGGGTAAATGAGCAGTTCTTC
clone_size: -; d_call: TRBD1; j_call: TRBJ1-5; v_call: TRBV5-4; cdr3_aa: CASSPGTGFNQPQHF; cdr3_nt: TGTGCCAGCAGCCCAGGGACAGGATTCAATCAGCCCCAGCATTTT
clone_size: -; d_call: -; j_call: TRBJ1-5; v_call: TRBV6-6; cdr3_aa: CASSSVSVSNQPQHF; cdr3_nt: TGTGCCAGCAGTTCTGTCTCGGTTAGCAATCAGCCCCAGCATTTT
clone_size: -; d_call: -; j_call: TRBJ2-4; v_call: TRBV6-5; cdr3_aa: CASSPTGVAKNIQYF; cdr3_nt: TGTGCCAGCAGCCCCACGGGGGTAGCCAAAAACATTCAGTACTTC
clone_size: -; d_call: -; j_call: TRBJ2-7; v_call: TRBV6-5; cdr3_aa: CASSYPPGEQYF; cdr3_nt: TGTGCCAGCAGTTACCCACCTGGGGAGCAGTACTTC
clone_size: -; d_call: -; j_call: TRBJ2-3; v_call: TRBV9; cdr3_aa: CASSLGTDTQYF; cdr3_nt: TGTGCCAGCAGCCTCGGCACAGATACGCAGTATTTT
clone_size: -; d_call: -; j_call: TRBJ2-7; v_call: TRBV6-5; cdr3_aa: CASSYQGSEQYF; cdr3_nt: TGTGCCAGCAGTTATCAGGGAAGCGAGCAGTACTTC
clone_size: -; d_call: -; j_call: TRBJ2-1; v_call: TRBV5-5; cdr3_aa: CASSLGAGNNEQFF; cdr3_nt: TGTGCCAGCAGCTTAGGGGCCGGGAACAATGAGCAGTTCTTC
clone_size: -; d_call: -; j_call: TRBJ2-3; v_call: TRBV11-2; cdr3_aa: CASSLGVAGTDTQYF; cdr3_nt: TGTGCCAGCAGCTTAGGGGTCGCAGGCACAGATACGCAGTATTTT
clone_size: -; d_call: -; j_call: TRBJ2-5; v_call: TRBV27; cdr3_aa: CASSWDQETQYF; cdr3_nt: TGTGCCAGCAGTTGGGACCAAGAGACCCAGTACTTC
clone_size: -; d_call: -; j_call: TRBJ2-7; v_call: TRBV13; cdr3_aa: CASSLYEGSEQYF; cdr3_nt: TGTGCCAGCAGCTTATATGAGGGTAGCGAGCAGTACTTC
clone_size: -; d_call: -; j_call: TRBJ1-2; v_call: TRBV28; cdr3_aa: CASSLAPVHGYTF; cdr3_nt: TGTGCCAGCAGTTTGGCTCCGGTTCATGGCTACACCTTC
clone_size: -; d_call: -; j_call: TRBJ2-2; v_call: TRBV19; cdr3_aa: CASNHRAVTGELFF; cdr3_nt: TGTGCCAGTAACCACAGGGCGGTGACCGGGGAGCTGTTTTTT
clone_size: -; d_call: -; j_call: TRBJ2-2; v_call: TRBV7-3; cdr3_aa: CASSQRAGTGELFF; cdr3_nt: TGTGCCAGCAGCCAAAGGGCGGGCACCGGGGAGCTGTTTTTT
clone_size: -; d_call: -; j_call: TRBJ1-2; v_call: TRBV6-5; cdr3_aa: CASSYAGTALF; cdr3_nt: TGTGCCAGCAGTTACGCCGGGACCGCACTCTTC
clone_size: once; d_call: -; j_call: TRBJ2-7; v_call: TRBV4-3; cdr3_aa: CASSQDLLGVGEQYF; cdr3_nt: TGCGCCAGCAGCCAAGATCTGCTTGGTGTTGGGGAGCAGTACTTC
clone_size: -; d_call: -; j_call: TRBJ2-6; v_call: TRBV27; cdr3_aa: CASSSTGANVLTF; cdr3_nt: TGTGCCAGCAGTTCCACTGGGGCCAACGTCCTGACTTTC
clone_size: -; d_call: -; j_call: TRBJ1-2; v_call: TRBV4-1; cdr3_aa: CASSHDRILYGYTF; cdr3_nt: TGCGCCAGCAGCCATGACAGGATTCTTTATGGCTACACCTTC
clone_size: -; d_call: -; j_call: TRBJ2-3; v_call: TRBV9; cdr3_aa: CASSTWGETGRSTDTQYF; cdr3_nt: TGTGCCAGCAGCACGTGGGGGGAGACAGGGAGGAGCACAGATACGCAGTATTTT
clone_size: -; d_call: TRBD1; j_call: TRBJ1-3; v_call: TRBV29-1; cdr3_aa: CSVGTGGNTIYF; cdr3_nt: TGCAGCGTGGGGACAGGGGGAAACACCATATATTTT
clone_size: -; d_call: -; j_call: TRBJ2-3; v_call: TRBV7-6; cdr3_aa: CASSLGVETGQYF; cdr3_nt: TGTGCCAGCAGCTTAGGAGTCGAAACGGGGCAGTATTTT
clone_size: -; d_call: -; j_call: TRBJ2-2; v_call: TRBV7-3; cdr3_aa: CASSLGGRTGELFF; cdr3_nt: TGTGCCAGCAGCTTAGGGGGCAGGACCGGGGAGCTGTTTTTT
clone_size: -; d_call: TRBD2; j_call: TRBJ2-1; v_call: TRBV6-6; cdr3_aa: CASSYVLAGGEQFF; cdr3_nt: TGTGCCAGCAGTTACGTGCTAGCGGGGGGTGAGCAGTTCTTC
clone_size: -; d_call: -; j_call: TRBJ2-3; v_call: TRBV6-5; cdr3_aa: CASSSQGAQYF; cdr3_nt: TGTGCCAGCAGTTCCCAAGGGGCGCAGTATTTT
clone_size: once; d_call: -; j_call: TRBJ2-7; v_call: TRBV28; cdr3_aa: CASSSTGSSYEQYF; cdr3_nt: TGTGCCAGCAGTTCCACAGGGAGTTCCTACGAGCAGTACTTC
clone_size: once; d_call: -; j_call: TRBJ2-3; v_call: TRBV9; cdr3_aa: CASSATSPDTQYF; cdr3_nt: TGTGCCAGCAGCGCCACGAGCCCAGATACGCAGTATTTT
clone_size: -; d_call: -; j_call: TRBJ1-1; v_call: TRBV13; cdr3_aa: CASSLGITEAFF; cdr3_nt: TGTGCCAGCAGCTTAGGGATCACTGAAGCTTTCTTT
clone_size: -; d_call: TRBD1; j_call: TRBJ2-1; v_call: TRBV7-9; cdr3_aa: CASSWGQGTRNEQFF; cdr3_nt: TGTGCCAGCAGCTGGGGACAGGGGACGAGAAATGAGCAGTTCTTC
clone_size: -; d_call: TRBD2; j_call: TRBJ2-7; v_call: TRBV9; cdr3_aa: CASSVGGGPFYEQYF; cdr3_nt: TGTGCCAGCAGCGTCGGGGGGGGGCCTTTCTACGAGCAGTACTTC